This T cell receptor (beta chain) was documented in a study of T cell responses to AZD1222 COVID-19 vaccine. In germline, CDR1 is LGHDT, CDR2 YNNKEL (reference sequence). There are 22 residues in the CDR3. V was cut by 0 bases and J by 0 bases, with 29 bases left in between. Profiled with immunoSEQ multiplex PCR; TCRdb holds only in-frame clones, not every one. This repertoire shows around 170,000 clones, roughly 90% found once; its top ten account for 0.95% to 1%. V gene TRBV3-1 (or the pseudogene TRBV3-2) combines with J gene TRBJ1-2; D might be TRBD1 (6 bases). Specimen: peripheral blood, collected on day 0 of AZD1222 vaccination. The TCR comes from an adult in good health. The CDR3: CASSQDSLVGPPGQYANYGYTF. CDR3 nucleotides: TGTGCCAGCAGCCAAGACTCTCTGGTGGGGCCACCAGGACAGTACGCTAACTATGGCTACACCTTC.